This T cell receptor (beta chain) is drawn from a study of blood T cell repertoires in COVID-19. Across the study: Whether acute or convalescent, the COVID-19 samples came from the United States, Italy and Spain. The cDNA or gDNA used as material had been derived from T cells, B-cell-depleted T cells, or PBMCs.

CDR1 is MNHNY and CDR2 is SVGAGI in the germline V gene (reference sequence). This CDR3 contains 16 residues. Trimming removed 5 bases at V and 2 bases at J, with 16 bases between. Original methodology: Reference gene primer amplification gave nucleated cell count estimates. Data came from immunoSEQ multiplex PCR; TCRdb stores just in-frame clones and leaves some out. The V and J calls and clone size are taken from that table; D and trimming were inferred from the DNA. The sample yields some 85,000 clones, about three quarters seen once. What was sequenced was peripheral blood. The receptor was derived from an elderly woman with active or convalescent COVID-19. The chain links TRBV6-6 to TRBJ1-5, with D possibly matching TRBD1 (5 bases). The CDR3 DNA follows: TGTGCCAGCAGTGCCCTCCAGGGAAAGGGCAATCAGCCCCAGCATTTT. Protein product: CASSALQGKGNQPQHF.